The next 14 T cell receptor beta chains were all read from a single sample in a study of blood T cell repertoires in COVID-19. Profiling relied on immunoSEQ multiplex PCR, and the TCRdb table lists in-frame clones only, not all of them. The sample has some 180,000 clones, 70% to 80% seen once. Material for sequencing was PBMCs or T cells enriched from blood (not recorded which). The receptors stem from a woman in her seventies in a cohort exposed to, infected with or recovered from COVID-19 (not recorded which).

The chain combines TRBV27 with TRBJ1-6, with unresolved D. The CDR3 totals 12 residues. Germline loops: CDR1 MNHEY, CDR2 SMNVEV (reference sequence). Trimming shortened V by 6 bases and J by 10 bases, and 10 bases separated the two germline ends. The CDR3 sequence: CASREAQSPLHF. In nucleotides, the CDR3 is TGTGCCAGCAGGGAGGCTCAGTCACCCCTCCACTTT.

J is TRBJ2-3 and V is TRBV9; 11 bases align to TRBD2. The CDR3 is made up of 16 amino acids. The germline CDR1 and CDR2 sequences are SGDLS and YYNGEE. The J segment lost 2 bases and the V segment lost 4 bases, leaving 6 bases of the junction unmatched. For the CDR3, the DNA is TGTGCCAGCAGCCCTATAGCGGGAGGGATCACAGATACGCAGTATTTT. The encoded protein is CASSPIAGGITDTQYF.

Worth noting for this clone: One end of the junction varies from germline; a read error may be responsible. The V gene is TRBV30, the J gene TRBJ1-2; TRBD1 matches at 7 bases. Germline CDR1 reads GTSNPN; CDR2 reads SVGIG (reference sequence). The CDR3 consists of 12 residues. The CDR3 sequence is CAWSVYWDSPNF. In DNA, the CDR3 is TGTGCCTGGAGTGTATACTGGGACAGTCCCAACTTC.

The chain joins TRBV19 to TRBJ2-2; 7 nucleotides align to TRBD1. CDR1 and CDR2 (germline): LNHDA, SQIVND (reference sequence). Unmatched junction bases numbered 11, after V lost 6 bases and J lost 7 bases. The CDR3 is made up of 15 amino acids. The CDR3 DNA reads as TGTGCCAGTAGCACGTGGACAGGAGGCAGCGGGGAGCTGTTTTTT. It encodes CASSTWTGGSGELFF.

The chain is built from TRBV4-1 and TRBJ2-2; no reliable D call. Germline V gene sequence: CDR1 MGHRA, CDR2 YSYEKL. V dropped 0 bases and J dropped 8 bases, with 4 bases sitting between them. This CDR3 is 12 amino acids long. The chain's CDR3 is CASSQDNGELFF. The CDR3 region has the DNA TGCGCCAGCAGCCAAGATAATGGGGAGCTGTTTTTT.

This clone was seen a few times. The chain carries TRBV2 and TRBJ1-5; no reliable D call. Germline V gives CDR1 SNHLY, CDR2 FYNNEI. The CDR3 spans 15 residues. V lost 3 bases and J 5 bases, leaving 14 bases between the germline ends. CDR3 DNA sequence: TGTGCCAGCAGTGAGCGGCAGAGCGCTTATCAGCCCCAGCATTTT. This encodes CASSERQSAYQPQHF.

The chain uses TRBV6-6 and TRBJ1-1, with 10 bases fitting TRBD1. The trim removed 3 bases at V and 4 bases at J, leaving 5 bases unmatched. The germline V gene has CDR1 MNHNY and CDR2 SVGAGI (reference sequence). CDR3 length: 15 amino acids. This CDR3 is CASSYSGTGVTEAFF. Here the CDR3 DNA reads TGTGCCAGCAGTTATTCCGGGACAGGGGTCACTGAAGCTTTCTTT.

The chain couples TRBV5-1 to TRBJ1-1, with D perhaps matching TRBD1 (6 bases). V lost 0 bases and J 1 base, leaving 10 bases between the germline ends. The CDR3 has 15 residues. Germline-derived CDR1 and CDR2 are SGHRS and YFSETQ. The CDR3 DNA follows: TGCGCCAGCAGCTTGGTTGGGGGCAGGAACACTGAAGCTTTCTTT. The encoded protein is CASSLVGGRNTEAFF.

The DNA for the CDR3 is TGTGCCAGCAGTTCTACGGACAGGGTGCTCTATGAGCAGTTCTTC. This translates into CASSSTDRVLYEQFF. This chain connects TRBV28 to TRBJ2-1; TRBD1 matches 8 bases. Germline V lookup: CDR1 MDHEN, CDR2 SYDVKM. The CDR3 consists of 15 residues. The V and J ends lost 4 bases and 8 bases, in that order; junction bases with no gene match: 10.

The CDR3 sequence: CASSQIGGSGSHEQFF. CDR3 bases: TGTGCCAGCAGCCAGATAGGGGGTAGCGGGAGCCATGAGCAGTTCTTC. V gene TRBV7-2 combines with J gene TRBJ2-1; 9 bases line up with TRBD2. The V gene end was trimmed by 5 bases and the J gene end by 8 bases; junction bases not matched to a gene: 13. This CDR3 comprises 16 residues. Germline CDR1 SGHTA, CDR2 FQGNSA.

This clone has just a few counts. The chain recombines TRBV19 with TRBJ2-2, with 8 bases that match TRBD2. This CDR3 is 15 amino acids long. Germline CDR1 reads LNHDA; CDR2 reads SQIVND (reference sequence). Trimming cost V 3 bases and J 4 bases; bases outside gene matches: 4. The CDR3 DNA reads TGTGCCAGTAGTATTCACGGGAGGGCCACCGGGGAGCTGTTTTTT. Translation: CASSIHGRATGELFF.

CDR3 sequence: CASVAGREQYF. CDR3 DNA sequence: TGTGCCAGCGTAGCGGGACGCGAGCAGTACTTC. This rearrangement joins TRBV2 to TRBJ2-7; 8 nucleotides align to TRBD2. The V gene's germline CDR1 is SNHLY and CDR2 FYNNEI. The V segment lost 8 bases and the J segment 6 bases; nucleotides outside the gene matches: 3. The CDR3 length is 11 residues. Looking up the rest from reference TRBV2 and TRBJ2-7 gives the full variable domain: EPEVTQTPSHQVTQMGQEVILRCVPISNHLYFYWYRQILGQKVEFLVSFYNNEISEKSEIFDDQFSVERPDGSNFTLKIRSTKLEDSAMYFCASVAGREQYFGPGTRLTVT.

This clone appeared many times. V usage is TRBV30 and J usage is TRBJ2-4, with D possibly TRBD1 on 5 matching bases. The CDR3 spans 14 residues. The V end was cut by 0 bases, the J end by 3 bases, with 9 bases between. Germline values: CDR1 GTSNPN, CDR2 SVGIG (reference sequence). CDR3 in amino acids: CAWSVGDLKNIQYF. CDR3 nucleotides: TGTGCCTGGAGTGTAGGGGATCTCAAAAACATTCAGTACTTC.

CDR3 sequence reads: CASSQEPGGLNQPQHF. CDR3 coding DNA: TGTGCCAGCAGCCAAGAACCAGGGGGCCTCAATCAGCCCCAGCATTTT. This chain connects TRBV4-2 to TRBJ1-5; 8 nucleotides line up with TRBD1. This CDR3 spans 16 amino acids. CDR1 is LGHNA and CDR2 is YNFKEQ in the germline V gene. V was clipped by 0 bases and J by 3 bases; unmatched bases: 4.